Listed below are T cell receptor beta chains from one sample, sequenced in a study of blood T cell repertoires in COVID-19. Profiled with immunoSEQ multiplex PCR; TCRdb holds only in-frame clones, not every one. The sample holds about 120,000 clones, roughly 90% seen once. The sequenced sample consisted of peripheral blood. Receptor source: a human donor with acute or convalescent COVID-19. The donor label of this sample is uncertain. CDR3s include the opening cysteine and the closing phenylalanine or tryptophan. Each record gives: V gene, J gene, D gene, clone size, CDR3 protein, CDR3 DNA. A D gene is named only where the DNA matches it firmly. Clone size is shown for a subset of rows, as once, few, many or a class of expanded clone.

V gene: TRBV6-4
J gene: TRBJ1-1
D gene: NA
clone size: NA
CDR3 protein: CASSAEENTEAFF
CDR3 DNA: TGTGCCAGCAGTGCGGAGGAGAACACTGAAGCTTTCTTT

V gene: TRBV4-1
J gene: TRBJ2-2
D gene: NA
clone size: NA
CDR3 protein: CASSQVISNTGELFF
CDR3 DNA: TGCGCCAGCAGCCAAGTTATTTCGAACACCGGGGAGCTGTTTTTT

V gene: TRBV4-2
J gene: TRBJ2-1
D gene: NA
clone size: NA
CDR3 protein: CASSQVGGNDYNEQFF
CDR3 DNA: TGTGCCAGCAGCCAAGTGGGCGGGAACGACTACAATGAGCAGTTCTTC

V gene: TRBV27
J gene: TRBJ1-4
D gene: TRBD1
clone size: NA
CDR3 protein: CASSTRQGSLQKLFF
CDR3 DNA: TGTGCCAGCAGTACTAGACAGGGATCCCTCCAAAAACTGTTTTTT

V gene: TRBV19
J gene: TRBJ1-5
D gene: NA
clone size: NA
CDR3 protein: CASSIGWQGLEQPQHF
CDR3 DNA: TGTGCCAGTAGTATAGGTTGGCAGGGGCTGGAGCAGCCCCAGCATTTT

V gene: TRBV28
J gene: TRBJ2-5
D gene: NA
clone size: NA
CDR3 protein: CASSLVAKETQYF
CDR3 DNA: TGTGCCAGCAGTTTAGTTGCGAAGGAGACCCAGTACTTC

V gene: TRBV6-6
J gene: TRBJ1-2
D gene: TRBD1
clone size: NA
CDR3 protein: CASSYTQGAYGYTF
CDR3 DNA: TGTGCCAGCAGTTACACGCAGGGGGCGTATGGCTACACCTTC

V gene: TRBV7-8
J gene: TRBJ1-1
D gene: NA
clone size: NA
CDR3 protein: CASSFTEAKTEAFF
CDR3 DNA: TGTGCCAGCAGCTTTACAGAAGCAAAAACTGAAGCTTTCTTT

V gene: TRBV6-6
J gene: TRBJ1-1
D gene: TRBD1
clone size: NA
CDR3 protein: CASIRDRPPIMNTEAFF
CDR3 DNA: TGTGCCAGCATTCGGGACAGGCCGCCGATAATGAACACTGAAGCTTTCTTT

V gene: TRBV4-1
J gene: TRBJ2-1
D gene: NA
clone size: NA
CDR3 protein: CASRYGTLYNEQFF
CDR3 DNA: TGCGCCAGCAGATACGGGACTTTATACAATGAGCAGTTCTTC

V gene: TRBV6-6
J gene: TRBJ1-5
D gene: NA
clone size: NA
CDR3 protein: CASSYSQGPSNQPQHF
CDR3 DNA: TGTGCCAGCAGTTACTCCCAGGGGCCAAGCAATCAGCCCCAGCATTTT

V gene: TRBV28
J gene: TRBJ2-7
D gene: NA
clone size: NA
CDR3 protein: CASSPGSFTEQYF
CDR3 DNA: TGTGCCAGCAGCCCGGGATCTTTCACCGAGCAGTACTTC

V gene: TRBV5-1
J gene: TRBJ2-5
D gene: TRBD1
clone size: NA
CDR3 protein: CASSTGQVPQETQYF
CDR3 DNA: TGCGCCAGCAGCACGGGACAGGTCCCCCAAGAGACCCAGTACTTC

V gene: TRBV27
J gene: TRBJ2-3
D gene: TRBD2
clone size: NA
CDR3 protein: CASSSRLASGTDTQYF
CDR3 DNA: TGTGCCAGCAGTTCCAGACTAGCGAGCGGCACAGATACGCAGTATTTT

V gene: TRBV10-3
J gene: TRBJ1-2
D gene: NA
clone size: NA
CDR3 protein: CAISSQGYGYTF
CDR3 DNA: TGTGCCATCAGTTCCCAGGGTTATGGCTACACCTTC

V gene: TRBV2
J gene: TRBJ1-5
D gene: NA
clone size: NA
CDR3 protein: CASSGRRSEPQHF
CDR3 DNA: TGTGCCAGCAGTGGGAGGCGCTCGGAGCCCCAGCATTTT

V gene: TRBV4-2
J gene: TRBJ2-4
D gene: NA
clone size: NA
CDR3 protein: CASSQGGAGIQYF
CDR3 DNA: TGTGCCAGCAGCCAAGGCGGGGCGGGCATTCAGTACTTC

V gene: TRBV28
J gene: TRBJ1-5
D gene: NA
clone size: NA
CDR3 protein: CASSPRQRRQPQHF
CDR3 DNA: TGTGCCAGCAGCCCCCGACAGAGAAGACAGCCCCAGCATTTT

V gene: TRBV28
J gene: TRBJ2-1
D gene: TRBD2
clone size: NA
CDR3 protein: CASSSTTRRETANEQFF
CDR3 DNA: TGTGCCAGCAGTTCCACTACTAGGCGGGAGACGGCCAATGAGCAGTTCTTC

V gene: TRBV18
J gene: TRBJ2-3
D gene: NA
clone size: NA
CDR3 protein: CASSPPSVDTQYF
CDR3 DNA: TGTGCCAGCTCACCACCAAGCGTAGATACGCAGTATTTT

V gene: TRBV29-1
J gene: TRBJ1-2
D gene: NA
clone size: NA
CDR3 protein: CSVEPTGRLVGGYTF
CDR3 DNA: TGCAGCGTTGAACCGACAGGACGCTTGGTTGGTGGCTACACCTTC

V gene: TRBV7-2
J gene: TRBJ1-3
D gene: TRBD1
clone size: NA
CDR3 protein: CASRRNRGPGNTIYF
CDR3 DNA: TGTGCCAGCAGACGCAACAGGGGCCCTGGAAACACCATATATTTT

V gene: TRBV4-2
J gene: TRBJ1-3
D gene: NA
clone size: NA
CDR3 protein: CASSQEGQGGNTIYF
CDR3 DNA: TGTGCCAGCAGCCAAGAGGGACAAGGTGGAAACACCATATATTTT

V gene: TRBV28
J gene: TRBJ2-7
D gene: NA
clone size: NA
CDR3 protein: CASSEEGGSYEQYF
CDR3 DNA: TGTGCCAGCAGTGAAGAGGGCGGATCCTACGAGCAGTACTTC

V gene: TRBV28
J gene: TRBJ2-3
D gene: TRBD2
clone size: NA
CDR3 protein: CASSSPGMKRGLFADTQYF
CDR3 DNA: TGTGCCAGCAGCTCTCCAGGGATGAAGCGGGGCCTGTTTGCAGATACGCAGTATTTT

V gene: TRBV19
J gene: TRBJ2-6
D gene: NA
clone size: NA
CDR3 protein: CASSSSGANVLTF
CDR3 DNA: TGTGCCAGTAGCTCCTCTGGGGCCAACGTCCTGACTTTC

V gene: TRBV4-3
J gene: TRBJ1-6
D gene: NA
clone size: once
CDR3 protein: CASSQDRPGPVFSSSPLHF
CDR3 DNA: TGCGCCAGCAGCCAAGATCGCCCCGGTCCGGTTTTCTCTAGTTCACCCCTCCACTTT

V gene: TRBV28
J gene: TRBJ2-7
D gene: NA
clone size: NA
CDR3 protein: CASSLIQVSYEQYF
CDR3 DNA: TGTGCCAGCAGTTTAATACAGGTCTCCTACGAGCAGTACTTC

V gene: TRBV5-4
J gene: TRBJ2-1
D gene: TRBD1
clone size: NA
CDR3 protein: CASSSTGTGGVEQFF
CDR3 DNA: TGTGCCAGCAGCTCAACCGGGACAGGGGGCGTAGAGCAGTTCTTC

V gene: TRBV4-1
J gene: TRBJ1-4
D gene: NA
clone size: NA
CDR3 protein: CASSHPGVGDGEKLFF
CDR3 DNA: TGCGCCAGCAGCCACCCCGGTGTAGGAGATGGTGAAAAACTGTTTTTT

V gene: TRBV29-1
J gene: TRBJ2-1
D gene: TRBD1
clone size: NA
CDR3 protein: CSVGTGTQSSYNEQFF
CDR3 DNA: TGCAGCGTTGGGACAGGGACCCAGAGCTCCTACAATGAGCAGTTCTTC

V gene: TRBV5-1
J gene: TRBJ2-2
D gene: TRBD1
clone size: NA
CDR3 protein: CASSRQGTGELFF
CDR3 DNA: TGCGCCAGCAGCCGACAGGGCACCGGGGAGCTGTTTTTT

V gene: TRBV30
J gene: TRBJ1-3
D gene: NA
clone size: NA
CDR3 protein: CAWSLGGSGNTIYF
CDR3 DNA: TGTGCCTGGAGCCTAGGGGGCTCTGGAAACACCATATATTTT

V gene: TRBV2
J gene: TRBJ2-2
D gene: NA
clone size: NA
CDR3 protein: CASTTGNEAGTGELFF
CDR3 DNA: TGTGCCAGCACTACAGGGAATGAGGCTGGCACCGGGGAGCTGTTTTTT

V gene: TRBV6-5
J gene: TRBJ1-1
D gene: NA
clone size: NA
CDR3 protein: CASRVQEGGTEAFF
CDR3 DNA: TGTGCCAGCAGGGTACAAGAGGGTGGCACTGAAGCTTTCTTT

V gene: TRBV28
J gene: TRBJ1-1
D gene: NA
clone size: few
CDR3 protein: CASSFRVGRQNTEAFF
CDR3 DNA: TGTGCCAGCAGTTTTAGAGTGGGCAGGCAGAACACTGAAGCTTTCTTT

V gene: TRBV27
J gene: TRBJ2-7
D gene: TRBD2
clone size: NA
CDR3 protein: CASSFAGDRYEQYF
CDR3 DNA: TGTGCCAGCAGTTTTGCGGGGGACCGGTACGAGCAGTACTTC

V gene: TRBV7-8
J gene: TRBJ1-2
D gene: NA
clone size: NA
CDR3 protein: CASSLAPQGLYGYTF
CDR3 DNA: TGTGCCAGCAGCTTAGCCCCCCAGGGGCTCTATGGCTACACCTTC

V gene: TRBV18
J gene: TRBJ1-2
D gene: TRBD1
clone size: NA
CDR3 protein: CASSPTGGQGAGGGYTF
CDR3 DNA: TGTGCCAGCTCACCGACCGGGGGACAGGGGGCAGGAGGCGGCTACACCTTC

V gene: TRBV28
J gene: TRBJ1-2
D gene: TRBD1
clone size: NA
CDR3 protein: CASSLTGYGYTF
CDR3 DNA: TGTGCCAGCAGTTTGACAGGGTACGGCTACACCTTC

V gene: TRBV19
J gene: TRBJ2-6
D gene: NA
clone size: NA
CDR3 protein: CASSPSGANVLTF
CDR3 DNA: TGTGCCAGTAGTCCTTCCGGGGCCAACGTCCTGACTTTC

V gene: TRBV3-1/TRBV3-2
J gene: TRBJ2-1
D gene: TRBD2
clone size: NA
CDR3 protein: CASSQGAGAYNEQFF
CDR3 DNA: TGTGCCAGCAGCCAAGGCGCGGGGGCCTACAATGAGCAGTTCTTC

V gene: TRBV4-1
J gene: TRBJ1-4
D gene: NA
clone size: once
CDR3 protein: CASSLSAGGTTNEKLFF
CDR3 DNA: TGCGCCAGCAGCCTGTCTGCGGGGGGTACAACTAATGAAAAACTGTTTTTT

V gene: TRBV6-1
J gene: TRBJ1-6
D gene: TRBD1
clone size: NA
CDR3 protein: CASSELGQGGSPLHF
CDR3 DNA: TGTGCCAGCAGTGAACTAGGACAGGGCGGTTCACCCCTCCACTTT

V gene: TRBV4-1
J gene: TRBJ1-5
D gene: TRBD1
clone size: NA
CDR3 protein: CASSQGGQGDQPQHF
CDR3 DNA: TGCGCCAGCAGCCAAGGGGGACAGGGGGATCAGCCCCAGCATTTT

V gene: TRBV9
J gene: TRBJ1-2
D gene: TRBD1
clone size: NA
CDR3 protein: CASSPRDRRSNYGYTF
CDR3 DNA: TGTGCCAGCAGCCCCCGGGACAGGAGGTCTAACTATGGCTACACCTTC

V gene: TRBV27
J gene: TRBJ2-3
D gene: TRBD2
clone size: NA
CDR3 protein: CASSPLLTSGKGDTQYF
CDR3 DNA: TGTGCCAGCAGTCCCCTCCTGACTAGCGGGAAGGGAGATACGCAGTATTTT

V gene: TRBV5-1
J gene: TRBJ2-1
D gene: TRBD2
clone size: NA
CDR3 protein: CASSWLAGGPSNEQFF
CDR3 DNA: TGCGCCAGCAGCTGGCTAGCGGGAGGGCCAAGTAATGAGCAGTTCTTC

V gene: TRBV6-2/TRBV6-3
J gene: TRBJ2-1
D gene: TRBD2
clone size: NA
CDR3 protein: CASSPGTSGYNEQFF
CDR3 DNA: TGTGCCAGCAGCCCCGGGACTAGCGGGTACAATGAGCAGTTCTTC